These 10 T cell receptor beta chains came from one sample sequenced in a study of breast tumors, draining lymph nodes, adjacent tissues. TCRdb redid the calling of the multiplex PCR reads with MiXCR, one entry per CDR3 protein. Altogether fewer than 300,000 distinct CDR3 sequences are present, approximately 30% being singletons, with the ten largest covering over 1.1%. Samples came from axillary lymph nodes draining the breast cancer. The specimen was axillary lymph node tissue. Receptors originate from a female donor with breast cancer. Some clones in this sample may be carry-over from other donors' samples.

This clonotype has at least ten counts. The chain links TRBV7-9 to TRBJ2-3, with D maybe TRBD1 (6 bases). Germline CDR1 reads SEHNR; CDR2 reads FQNEAQ (reference sequence). V was trimmed by 6 bases and J by 7 bases, leaving 17 bases between them. This CDR3 has 14 amino acids. Written as DNA, the CDR3 is TGTGCCAGCAGTACATACAGGGAAGTAAATACGCAGTATTTT. Translated, it gives CASSTYREVNTQYF.

Concerning this clonotype: A read error is possible here, since a much larger clone lies one base away. The chain carries TRBV6-6 and TRBJ2-1; TRBD2 agrees at 12 bases. V was pared by 3 bases and J by 8 bases, with 11 bases of the junction left unmatched. Germline loops: CDR1 MNHNY, CDR2 SVGAGI (reference sequence). This CDR3 contains 17 residues. CDR3 loop: CASSYRPSGRATHEQFF. Here the CDR3 DNA reads TGTGCCAGCAGTTATCGTCCTAGCGGGAGGGCTACCCATGAGCAGTTCTTC.

The rearrangement uses TRBV20-1 and TRBJ2-2; no firm D call. CDR1 and CDR2 from the germline V gene are DFQATT and SNEGSKA (reference sequence). Trimming removed 6 bases at V and 8 bases at J, with 19 bases between. The CDR3 is 14 residues long. CDR3 sequence (DNA): TGCAGTGCCAGCAGCTCCGGACCTTATGGGGAGCTGTTTTTT. This translates into CSASSSGPYGELFF.

This chain joins TRBV29-1 and TRBJ2-2; tentatively, D is TRBD1 (5 bases). From germline, CDR1 is SQVTM and CDR2 ANQGSEA. The CDR3 length is 17 residues. V lost 0 bases, J lost 6 bases, and 20 bases lay in between. CDR3 amino acids: CSVEEIQGREVAGELFF. The CDR3 DNA reads TGCAGCGTTGAAGAAATTCAGGGCAGGGAAGTTGCCGGGGAGCTGTTTTTT.

This clonotype was observed at least ten times. This chain joins TRBV6-5 and TRBJ1-6; D might be TRBD1 (5 bases). The CDR3 runs to 17 residues. In germline, CDR1 is MNHEY, CDR2 SVGAGI. With 2 bases removed from V and 6 bases from J, the gap between germline ends came to 17 bases. The chain's CDR3 is CASSYGRRGSTNSPLHF. The DNA for the CDR3 is TGTGCCAGCAGTTACGGGAGACGGGGGAGCACTAATTCACCCCTCCACTTT.

This clonotype showed up many times. The genes are TRBV3-1 and TRBJ2-2; the D is unclear. Trimming removed 1 base from V and 5 bases from J, with 8 bases in between. In germline, CDR1 is LGHDT, CDR2 YNNKEL (reference sequence). CDR3 size: 14 residues. This CDR3 reads CASSQGQATGELFF. For the CDR3, the DNA is TGTGCCAGCAGCCAAGGCCAGGCTACCGGGGAGCTGTTTTTT.

The rearrangement links TRBV20-1 to TRBJ2-3; TRBD1 or TRBD2 may be the D gene (5 bases each). Germline lookup yields CDR1 DFQATT and CDR2 SNEGSKA (reference sequence). The CDR3 sequence is 14 residues long. CDR3 DNA: TGCAGCGTTACGAGGGGACGAAACACAGATACGCAGTATTTT. Protein product: CSVTRGRNTDTQYF.

Of note for this clonotype: This likely comes from a read error, as the CDR3 has no conserved phenylalanine or tryptophan at its end. The J gene is TRBJ2-2, the V gene TRBV7-9; D gene ambiguous. Germline V lookup: CDR1 SEHNR, CDR2 FQNEAQ (reference sequence). The CDR3 has 12 amino acids. The CDR3 DNA reads TGTGCCAGCAACTTAGTCACCGGGGAGCTGTTTTAT. It is translated as CASNLVTGELFY.

This clonotype has more than one count but fewer than ten. The CDR3 DNA is TGCAGTGCTAGAGTTAGCGGTGGTAGGTTCTCTGGGAATGAGCAGTTCTTC. Residues: CSARVSGGRFSGNEQFF. The chain uses TRBV20-1 and TRBJ2-1, with a possible D match to TRBD2 (6 bases). V was shortened by 1 base and J by 7 bases, with 23 bases between the two germline ends. The germline gives CDR1 DFQATT, CDR2 SNEGSKA (reference sequence). This CDR3 has 17 residues.

This clonotype occurred once. The CDR3 DNA sequence: TGCGCCAGCAGCCATGCCGGGACCGTGAACACTGAAGCTTTCTTT. Translated: CASSHAGTVNTEAFF. This rearrangement joins TRBV4-3 to TRBJ1-1, with a weak D call TRBD1 (5 bases). CDR3 size: 15 residues. CDR1 is LGHNA and CDR2 is YSLEER in the germline V gene. V was shortened by 3 bases and J by 0 bases, with 11 bases between the two germline ends.